This T cell receptor beta chain is drawn from a study of monozygotic twins with inflammatory bowel disease. TCRdb reprocessed the 5' RACE reads and stores each CDR3 protein as one record, lacking DNA. This table lists 110,000 to 150,000 distinct CDR3 sequences. The length of the CDR3 is 16 residues. Germline CDR1 and CDR2: SGDLS and YYNGEE. Of note for this clonotype: Its antigen is unknown.

Study-wide results and caveats: Patients got different immunosuppressive treatments, which may have made their repertoires more variable.

The material sequenced was blood. The sequence derives from a human donor with ulcerative colitis or Crohn's disease, or a healthy co-twin of an affected twin (not recorded which). The chain carries TRBV9 and TRBJ2-2. The CDR3 protein is CASSVAIRLNTGELFF.